A single sample is the source of the 23 T cell receptor beta chains below, sequenced in a study of shared clonotypes between healthy human individuals (dated by TCRdb to about 2020). The library was made by the immunoSEQ multiplex PCR assay. This immuneACCESS table, as held by TCRdb, lists in-frame sequences with V and J called but not all clones. Of the missing ones, under half trace to an unresolved V gene in checked studies; the others have no known cause. The sample table records about half a million clones; 70% to 85% of these occur just once. The ten top clones hold 12% of the sample. Source material: PBMCs. The receptors shown here come from a woman between 40 and 50 years old in good health. Some clones in this sample may be carry-over from other donors' samples.

The sample holds a few counts of this clone. The V call is TRBV5-1, the J call TRBJ2-2; no clear D. The CDR3 has 15 amino acids. Germline CDR1 reads SGHRS; CDR2 reads YFSETQ. V lost 0 bases and J lost 1, with 7 bases in between. The CDR3 DNA reads TGCGCCAGCAGCTTGGGACTCCGGAACACCGGGGAGCTGTTTTTT. Translated, it gives CASSLGLRNTGELFF.

The genes are TRBV5-1 and TRBJ2-5, with unresolved D. V was pared by 0 bases and J by 4 bases, with 7 bases between. Germline V CDR1 and CDR2: SGHRS, YFSETQ. The CDR3 totals 13 residues. The CDR3, as DNA: TGCGCCAGCAGCTTGGGGGAAACAGAGACCCAGTACTTC. It specifies CASSLGETETQYF. Variable domain in full (rest from reference TRBV5-1 and TRBJ2-5): KAGVTQTPRYLIKTRGQQVTLSCSPISGHRSVSWYQQTPGQGLQFLFEYFSETQRNKGNFPGRFSGRQFSNSRSEMNVSTLELGDSALYLCASSLGETETQYFGPGTRLLVL.

The V and J genes are TRBV28 and TRBJ2-5; D remains ambiguous. This CDR3 is built from 14 residues. In germline, CDR1 is MDHEN, CDR2 SYDVKM. V lost 3 bases, J lost 0 bases, and 8 bases lay in between. CDR3 sequence (DNA): TGTGCCAGCAGTTTCAGCTCGTACCAAGAGACCCAGTACTTC. This codes for CASSFSSYQETQYF.

The sample holds one count of this clone. The V gene is TRBV19, the J gene TRBJ2-3; 8 bases are shared with TRBD2. The CDR3 consists of 15 residues. CDR1 is LNHDA and CDR2 is SQIVND in the germline V gene (reference sequence). V lost 4 bases to trimming and J lost 4 bases; unmatched junction nucleotides: 7. CDR3 nucleotides: TGTGCCAGTAGTACCCTTGTCGGGGGGGCAGATACGCAGTATTTT. Translation gives CASSTLVGGADTQYF.

The J gene is TRBJ1-1, the V gene TRBV10-1, with 8 bases matching TRBD1. CDR1 and CDR2 from the germline V gene are WNHNN and SYGVQD (reference sequence). J gave up 0 bases and V 3 bases, and 18 bases lay outside the gene matches. The CDR3 contains 20 residues. The CDR3 is CASSDGAHRGLCSMNTEAFF. In nucleotides, the CDR3 is TGCGCCAGCAGTGATGGGGCACACAGGGGGTTATGCTCTATGAACACTGAAGCTTTCTTT.

A single count supports this clone. The V gene is TRBV11-2, the J gene TRBJ2-5, with D perhaps assigned TRBD1 or TRBD2 (6 bases each). V was trimmed by 6 bases and J by 3 bases, leaving 14 bases between them. The CDR3 has 14 residues. Per germline, CDR1 SGHAT and CDR2 FQNNGV. CDR3 region: CASRPPGAEETQYF. DNA of the CDR3: TGTGCCAGCAGACCCCCGGGGGCGGAAGAGACCCAGTACTTC.

The chain uses TRBV7-3 and TRBJ1-1; the D gene is possibly TRBD1 (5 bases). This CDR3 comprises 15 residues. Trimming removed 1 base at V and 11 bases at J, with 20 bases between. Germline values: CDR1 SGHTA, CDR2 FQGTGA. Here the CDR3 DNA reads TGTGCCAGCAGCTTAAATGCGGGGGAAGGGAAGTTGGCTTTCTTT. It codes for CASSLNAGEGKLAFF.

V is TRBV19 and J is TRBJ2-1; D may be TRBD1 (5 bases). V lost 2 bases and J lost 4, with 9 bases in between. The CDR3 is made up of 14 amino acids. Germline CDR1 is LNHDA and CDR2 is SQIVND (reference sequence). CDR3 DNA sequence: TGTGCCAGTAGTATACAATCAGGGTACAATGAGCAGTTCTTC. Amino acids: CASSIQSGYNEQFF. Together with reference TRBV19 and TRBJ2-1, the CDR3 gives the full variable domain: DGGITQSPKYLFRKEGQNVTLSCEQNLNHDAMYWYRQDPGQGLRLIYYSQIVNDFQKGDIAEGYSVSREKKESFPLTVTSAQKNPTAFYLCASSIQSGYNEQFFGPGTRLTVL.

This clone was seen only once. The chain recombines TRBV2 with TRBJ2-5; tentatively, D is TRBD2 (6 bases). The J call may be wrong; the DNA end is better matched by TRBJ2-7. The CDR3 is 13 residues long. The V gene's germline CDR1 is SNHLY and CDR2 FYNNEI. CDR3 nucleotides: TGTGCCAGCGCGACGGGAGCTGGCTACGAGCAGTACTTC. Protein product: CASATGAGYEQYF.

This rearrangement joins TRBV6-5 to TRBJ2-1, with 8 bases fitting TRBD2. This CDR3 has 15 amino acids. V gave up 8 bases and J gave up 8 bases; unmatched junction bases: 14. Germline V gives CDR1 MNHEY, CDR2 SVGAGI. DNA of the CDR3: TGTGCCAGCCAAAGGAGGGCTAGCGGGTTCTATGAGCAGTTCTTC. Its protein product is CASQRRASGFYEQFF.

The V gene is TRBV28, the J gene TRBJ1-1, with 9 bases identical to TRBD1. This CDR3 spans 15 amino acids. Trimming took 3 bases from V and 6 from J; bases not matched to a gene: 8. The germline gives CDR1 MDHEN, CDR2 SYDVKM. The CDR3, as DNA: TGTGCCAGCAGTTTCTCCACAGGGGGCGCGGCTGAAGCTTTCTTT. It yields the protein CASSFSTGGAAEAFF.

This chain's CDR3 is CAWSGAGGLGYTF. In DNA form, the CDR3 reads TGTGCCTGGAGTGGGGCAGGGGGCCTCGGCTACACCTTC. This sequence joins TRBV30 and TRBJ1-2; 8 nucleotides line up with TRBD1. The CDR3 covers 13 residues. From germline, CDR1 is GTSNPN and CDR2 SVGIG (reference sequence). V was clipped by 1 base and J by 8 bases; unmatched bases: 6.

The chain recombines TRBV21-1 with TRBJ2-5; the table assigns TRBD1, which was not confirmed against the DNA. The J call may not be correct, given that the DNA end is closer to TRBJ2-7. TRBV21-1 is designated a pseudogene. CDR3 length: 18 residues. The CDR3 here is CASSSLGQNSTWPYEQYF. The CDR3 DNA is TGTGCCAGCAGCTCCCTGGGACAGAACAGCACTTGGCCCTACGAGCAGTACTTC.

Concerning this clone: At one of its ends the junction is not consistent with the germline gene, which may arise from a read error. The chain recombines TRBV4-1 with TRBJ2-7; 7 bases agree with TRBD1. Germline V gene sequence: CDR1 MGHRA, CDR2 YSYEKL. This CDR3 has 14 amino acids. CDR3: CANSREGQAYEQYF. The CDR3 DNA reads as TGCGCCAACAGCCGGGAAGGACAGGCCTACGAGCAGTACTTC.

Only one count was recorded for this clone. The chain carries TRBV27 and TRBJ2-3; 8 bases align to TRBD2. Germline V gives CDR1 MNHEY, CDR2 SMNVEV (reference sequence). The V and J ends lost 2 bases and 6 bases, in that order; junction bases with no gene match: 4. The CDR3 has 14 amino acids. The CDR3 nucleotides read TGTGCCAGCAGTTTAGGCGGGGGGAGTGATACGCAGTATTTT. Its translation: CASSLGGGSDTQYF.

The rearrangement links TRBV29-1 to TRBJ2-5; no definite D call. The J call may not be correct, given that the DNA end is closer to TRBJ2-7. Germline lookup yields CDR1 SQVTM and CDR2 ANQGSEA. The CDR3 contains 11 residues. CDR3 protein: CSVAESYEQYF. In nucleotides, the CDR3 is TGCAGCGTTGCGGAGTCCTACGAGCAGTACTTC.

V and J are TRBV28 and TRBJ1-4; 9 nucleotides agree with TRBD1. CDR1 MDHEN and CDR2 SYDVKM come from the germline V gene. The V and J ends lost 4 bases and 6 bases, in that order; junction bases with no gene match: 6. CDR3 size: 15 residues. The CDR3 coding sequence is TGTGCCAGCAGTTACGAGACAGGGGGAGATGAAAAACTGTTTTTT. It translates to CASSYETGGDEKLFF.

There are a few counts of this clone. This chain joins TRBV11-2 and TRBJ2-5; D not resolved. The germline V gene encodes CDR1 SGHAT and CDR2 FQNNGV. Trimming removed 2 bases from V and 2 bases from J, with 12 bases in between. The CDR3 sequence is 15 residues long. CDR3 nucleotides: TGTGCCAGCAGCTTATCTCTTGGGGAACAAGAGACCCAGTACTTC. This encodes CASSLSLGEQETQYF.

The rearrangement uses TRBV2 and TRBJ2-1; no clear D gene. Trimming left V 4 bases short and J 0 bases short, with 10 bases between. From germline, CDR1 is SNHLY and CDR2 FYNNEI. CDR3 size: 15 residues. The CDR3 is CASSVYSYSYNEQFF. CDR3 nucleotides: TGTGCCAGCAGTGTTTACAGCTACTCCTACAATGAGCAGTTCTTC.

J is TRBJ2-3 and V is TRBV7-2, with D unclear. Deletions cut 5 bases from V and 0 bases from J, with 9 bases between. The CDR3 loop spans 14 amino acids. The V gene's germline CDR1 is SGHTA and CDR2 FQGNSA. The CDR3 loop is CASSPGPSTDTQYF. The CDR3 bases are TGTGCCAGCAGCCCCGGTCCGAGCACAGATACGCAGTATTTT.

CDR3 coding DNA: TGTGCCAGCTCACTTGGAAGGCAAGAGACCCAGTACTTC. Protein: CASSLGRQETQYF. The chain couples TRBV2 to TRBJ2-5; no reliable D call. CDR3 length: 13 amino acids. V lost 8 bases, J lost 2 bases, and 12 bases lay in between. The germline V gene encodes CDR1 SNHLY and CDR2 FYNNEI. The full variable domain, in which reference TRBV2 and TRBJ2-5 provide the parts outside the CDR3, is EPEVTQTPSHQVTQMGQEVILRCVPISNHLYFYWYRQILGQKVEFLVSFYNNEISEKSEIFDDQFSVERPDGSNFTLKIRSTKLEDSAMYFCASSLGRQETQYFGPGTRLLVL.

The V and J genes are TRBV11-2 and TRBJ2-3; D uncertain. Trimming pared 5 bases from V and 0 bases from J, leaving 9 bases between. Per germline, CDR1 SGHAT and CDR2 FQNNGV. This CDR3 spans 14 amino acids. CDR3 sequence (DNA): TGTGCCAGCAGCCCTTTCTCCAGCACAGATACGCAGTATTTT. Protein product: CASSPFSSTDTQYF.

The gene calls are TRBV18 and TRBJ1-2; D unresolved. Germline V CDR1 and CDR2: KGHSH, LQKENI. CDR3 size: 15 residues. Trimming took 6 bases from V and 6 from J, leaving 20 bases between them. CDR3 bases: TGTGCCAGCTCTGTCGGCCGAGGGTTTATCAATGGCTACACCTTC. This translates into CASSVGRGFINGYTF.